The clone carrying this TCR beta chain was recorded a few times. CDR3 length: 14 amino acids. Trimming took 1 base from V and 6 from J; bases not matched to a gene: 2. Germline V gives CDR1 SGDLS, CDR2 YYNGEE. A process of 5'RACE template switching, which added a universal primer site and UMIs, was used to make TCR cDNA. TCRdb re-derived calls from the 5' RACE reads in MiXCR, one entry per CDR3 protein. The table lists some 320,000 distinct CDR3 sequences, 8.5% to 9% of them singletons. The data belong to a study of T cells after yellow fever vaccination. The overall study: Any fraction with a low cell number was prepared using SMART-Seq v4 Ultra Low Input.

The receptor was isolated from a man between 18 and 29 years old who received the YFV17D yellow fever vaccine. The sample was PBMCs, taken on the day of the first yellow fever vaccination. V is TRBV9 and J is TRBJ2-3; 10 bases are shared with TRBD2. Here the CDR3 reads CASSVSGGDDTQYF. Here the CDR3 DNA reads TGTGCCAGCAGCGTAAGCGGGGGGGATGATACGCAGTATTTT.